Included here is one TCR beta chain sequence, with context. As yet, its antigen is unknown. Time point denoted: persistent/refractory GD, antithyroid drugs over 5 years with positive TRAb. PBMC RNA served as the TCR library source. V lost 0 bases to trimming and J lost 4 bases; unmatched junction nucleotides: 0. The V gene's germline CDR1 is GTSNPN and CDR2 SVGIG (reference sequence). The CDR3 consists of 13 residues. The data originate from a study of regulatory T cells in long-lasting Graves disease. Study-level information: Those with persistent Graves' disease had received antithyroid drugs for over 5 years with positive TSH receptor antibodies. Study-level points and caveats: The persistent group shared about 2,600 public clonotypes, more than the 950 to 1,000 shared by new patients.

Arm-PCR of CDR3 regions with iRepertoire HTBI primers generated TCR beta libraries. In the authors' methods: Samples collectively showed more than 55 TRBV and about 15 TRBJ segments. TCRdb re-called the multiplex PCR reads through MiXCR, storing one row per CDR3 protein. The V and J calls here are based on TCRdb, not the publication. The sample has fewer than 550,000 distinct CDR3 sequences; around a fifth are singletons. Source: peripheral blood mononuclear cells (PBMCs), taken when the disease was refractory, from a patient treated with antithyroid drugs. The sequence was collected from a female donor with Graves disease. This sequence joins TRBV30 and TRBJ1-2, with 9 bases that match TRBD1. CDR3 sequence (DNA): TGTGCCTGGAGTGTACAGGGGGCCTATGGCTACACCTTC. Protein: CAWSVQGAYGYTF. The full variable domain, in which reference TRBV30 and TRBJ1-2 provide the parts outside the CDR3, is SQTIHQWPATLVQPVGSPLSLECTVEGTSNPNLYWYRQAAGRGLQLLFYSVGIGQISSEVPQNLSASRPQDRQFILSSKKLLLSDSGFYLCAWSVQGAYGYTFGSGTRLTVV.